Below are 8 T cell receptor beta chains sequenced from a single sample in a study of blood T cell repertoires in COVID-19. The table came from immunoSEQ multiplex PCR; TCRdb's copy has only in-frame clones and leaves some out. The sample includes roughly 55,000 clones, 78% of them seen just once. The sample consisted of peripheral blood. All receptors derive from a human donor with active or convalescent COVID-19. The donor label of this sample is uncertain.

This chain uses TRBV30 with TRBJ1-6; D is undetermined. The CDR3 runs 11 residues. Germline CDR1 reads GTSNPN; CDR2 reads SVGIG (reference sequence). Trimming took 4 bases from V and 9 from J, leaving 7 bases between them. This chain's CDR3 is CAWTRSSPLHF. CDR3 nucleotide sequence: TGTGCCTGGACTAGGAGTTCACCCCTCCACTTT.

The V call is TRBV30, the J call TRBJ2-4; perhaps TRBD2 as D (7 bases). Trimming took 5 bases from V and 6 from J, leaving 17 bases between them. CDR1 is GTSNPN and CDR2 is SVGIG in the germline V gene (reference sequence). The CDR3 spans 14 residues. For the CDR3, the DNA is TGTGCCTGGGGGGGCGGGAGCCTAGCAAACATTCAGTACTTC. This gives the protein CAWGGGSLANIQYF.

The chain has TRBV12-3 or TRBV12-4 and TRBJ2-1; TRBD2 is a possible D gene (6 bases). The CDR3 runs 12 residues. Trimming shortened V by 6 bases and J by 6 bases, and 9 bases separated the two germline ends. CDR3 coding DNA: TGTGCCAGCAGGGCCGGGAGCAATGAGCAGTTCTTC. Amino acids: CASRAGSNEQFF.

The chain has TRBV4-1 and TRBJ1-5, with 9 bases lining up with TRBD1. CDR1 and CDR2 from the germline V gene are MGHRA and YSYEKL. This CDR3 is built from 15 residues. V lost 5 bases, J lost 7 bases, and 9 bases stayed unmatched. CDR3 sequence: CASSSRPTGGQPQHF. CDR3 DNA: TGCGCCAGCAGCTCAAGGCCCACAGGGGGCCAGCCCCAGCATTTT.

V gene TRBV12-5 combines with J gene TRBJ1-1; the match to TRBD1 covers 7 bases. The CDR3 runs to 12 residues. The ends lost 5 bases at V and 11 bases at J; junction bases unmatched: 8. Germline CDR1 and CDR2: LGHNT and FRNRAP. The chain's CDR3 is CASGRDRVGAFF. CDR3 bases: TGTGCTAGTGGTCGCGACAGGGTGGGCGCTTTCTTT.

This clone was found a few times. The V call is TRBV28, the J call TRBJ1-5; 9 positions match TRBD1. The germline V gene encodes CDR1 MDHEN and CDR2 SYDVKM. V trimming: 6 bases; J trimming: 7 bases; junction bases outside the gene matches: 10. CDR3 length: 15 amino acids. The CDR3 spells CASRDPDRGRQPQHF. Written as DNA, the CDR3 is TGTGCCAGCAGGGACCCAGACAGGGGGAGACAGCCCCAGCATTTT. Looking up the rest from reference TRBV28 and TRBJ1-5 gives the full variable domain: DVKVTQSSRYLVKRTGEKVFLECVQDMDHENMFWYRQDPGLGLRLIYFSYDVKMKEKGDIPEGYSVSREKKERFSLILESASTNQTSMYLCASRDPDRGRQPQHFGDGTRLSIL.

The chain combines TRBV6-6 with TRBJ1-1; the match to TRBD1 covers 7 bases. This CDR3 contains 12 residues. V lost 2 bases and J lost 7; bases outside the gene matches: 1. Germline CDR1 is MNHNY and CDR2 is SVGAGI (reference sequence). The CDR3 DNA sequence: TGTGCCAGCAGTTACAGGGACAGTGAAGCTTTCTTT. Its protein is CASSYRDSEAFF.

The chain has TRBV10-3 and TRBJ1-5, with D tentatively TRBD1 (6 bases). V lost 4 bases to trimming and J lost 2 bases, with 15 bases between them. The CDR3 has 16 amino acids. Per germline, CDR1 ENHRY and CDR2 SYGVKD. The CDR3 loop is CAISVPLHRGNQPQHF. The CDR3 nucleotides are TGTGCCATCAGTGTCCCGCTGCACAGGGGCAATCAGCCCCAGCATTTT.